This TCR beta chain was captured by sequencing in a study of control samples from healthy donors and cancer patients (dated by TCRdb to 2019 to 2021). Library preparation used the immunoSEQ multiplex PCR assay. As stored in TCRdb, this immuneACCESS dataset retains in-frame rearrangements with V and J assigned. A fraction of the clones does not appear; measured against another copy, unresolved V genes explain less than half of the discrepancy, and the remainder lacks a known reason. In all, the sample holds about 90,000 clones, and more than 80% of those were seen once. The biggest ten clones account for around 1.4% of the sample. Clipping removes 5 bases from V and 7 bases from J, with 10 as the unmatched junction base count. CDR1 and CDR2 (SGHNT, YYREEE) derive from the germline V gene (reference sequence). Including cysteine and phenylalanine, the CDR3 has 15 amino acids. Only the CDR3 DNA is retained, 45 bases long and in frame from the first base.

Points on this clone: Its antigen target is currently unknown. Base quality data are lacking; no much larger clone is found one base away.

Sequencing input: blood. The receptor was isolated from a woman aged 25 to 39 in good health. The chain is assembled from TRBV5-4 and TRBJ1-2, with 11 bases in between that match TRBD1. This receptor has the CDR3 CASRPFRDRGFGYTF. The base sequence is TGTGCCAGCAGACCCTTCCGGGACAGGGGGTTTGGCTACACCTTC.